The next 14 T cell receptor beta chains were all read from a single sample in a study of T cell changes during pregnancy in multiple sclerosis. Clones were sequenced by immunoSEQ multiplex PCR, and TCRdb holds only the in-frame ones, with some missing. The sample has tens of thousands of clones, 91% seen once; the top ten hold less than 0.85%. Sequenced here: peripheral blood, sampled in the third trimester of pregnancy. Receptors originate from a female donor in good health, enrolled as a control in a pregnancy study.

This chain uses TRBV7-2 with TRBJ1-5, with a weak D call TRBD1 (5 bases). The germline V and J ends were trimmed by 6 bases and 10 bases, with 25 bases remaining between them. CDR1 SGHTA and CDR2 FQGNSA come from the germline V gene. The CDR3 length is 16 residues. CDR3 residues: CASSLRGQLEGVPQHF. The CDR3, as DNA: TGTGCCAGCAGTCTTCGAGGACAACTGGAAGGTGTACCCCAGCATTTT.

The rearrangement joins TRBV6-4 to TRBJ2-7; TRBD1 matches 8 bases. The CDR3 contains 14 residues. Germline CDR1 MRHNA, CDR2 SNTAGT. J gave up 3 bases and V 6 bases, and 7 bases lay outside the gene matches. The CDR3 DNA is TGTGCCAGCAGCCCGACAGGGGAAAGCTACGAGCAGTACTTC. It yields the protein CASSPTGESYEQYF.

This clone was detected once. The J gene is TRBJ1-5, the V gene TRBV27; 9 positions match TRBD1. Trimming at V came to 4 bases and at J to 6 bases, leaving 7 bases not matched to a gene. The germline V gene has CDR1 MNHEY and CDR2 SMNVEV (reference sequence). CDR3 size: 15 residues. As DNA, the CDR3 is TGTGCCAGCAGTTCCGGGGACAGGGCTCGTCAGCCCCAGCATTTT. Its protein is CASSSGDRARQPQHF.

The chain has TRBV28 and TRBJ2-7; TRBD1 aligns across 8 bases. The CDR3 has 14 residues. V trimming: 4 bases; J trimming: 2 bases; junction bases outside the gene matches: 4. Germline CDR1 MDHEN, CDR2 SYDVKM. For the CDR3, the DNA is TGTGCCAGCAGTTCCGGGACAGGCCCCTACGAGCAGTACTTC. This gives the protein CASSSGTGPYEQYF.

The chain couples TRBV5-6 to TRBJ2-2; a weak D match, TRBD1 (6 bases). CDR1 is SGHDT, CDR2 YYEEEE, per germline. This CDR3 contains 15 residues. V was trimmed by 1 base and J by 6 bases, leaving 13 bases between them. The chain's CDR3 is CASSLLGRGAGELFF. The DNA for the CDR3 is TGTGCCAGCAGCTTGTTGGGCAGGGGCGCCGGGGAGCTGTTTTTT.

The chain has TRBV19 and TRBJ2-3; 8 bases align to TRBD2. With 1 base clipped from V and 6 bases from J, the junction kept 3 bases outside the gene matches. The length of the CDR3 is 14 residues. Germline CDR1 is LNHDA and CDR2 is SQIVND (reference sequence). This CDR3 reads CASSIVLAADTQYF. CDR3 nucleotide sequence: TGTGCCAGTAGTATAGTACTAGCGGCCGATACGCAGTATTTT.

The CDR3 loop is CATATDSGNTIYF. CDR3 sequence (DNA): TGCGCCACCGCGACAGACTCTGGAAACACCATATATTTT. The chain uses TRBV10-2 and TRBJ1-3; D possibly corresponds to TRBD1 (5 bases). Trimming left V 10 bases short and J 0 bases short, with 10 bases between. CDR1 WSHSY and CDR2 SAAADI come from the germline V gene. The CDR3 loop spans 13 amino acids.

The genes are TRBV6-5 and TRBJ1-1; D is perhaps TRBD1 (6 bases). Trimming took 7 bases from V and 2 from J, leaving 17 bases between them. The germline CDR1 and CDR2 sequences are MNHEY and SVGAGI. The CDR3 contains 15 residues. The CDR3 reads CASTRGAGVNTEAFF. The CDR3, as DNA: TGTGCCAGCACGCGGGGGGCAGGGGTTAACACTGAAGCTTTCTTT.

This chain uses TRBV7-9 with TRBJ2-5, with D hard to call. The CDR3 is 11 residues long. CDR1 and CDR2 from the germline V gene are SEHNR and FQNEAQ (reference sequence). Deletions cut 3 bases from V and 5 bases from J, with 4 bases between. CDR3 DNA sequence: TGTGCCAGCAGCTTCGCGGAGACCCAGTACTTC. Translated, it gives CASSFAETQYF.

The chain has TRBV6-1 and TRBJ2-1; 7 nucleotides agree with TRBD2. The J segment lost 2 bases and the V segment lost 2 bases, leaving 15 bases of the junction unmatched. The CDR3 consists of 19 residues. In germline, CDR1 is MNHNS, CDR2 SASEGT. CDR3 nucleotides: TGTGCCAGCAGTGAATATAGGGGAAAGGGCGGGGGTACCTACAATGAGCAGTTCTTC. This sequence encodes CASSEYRGKGGGTYNEQFF.

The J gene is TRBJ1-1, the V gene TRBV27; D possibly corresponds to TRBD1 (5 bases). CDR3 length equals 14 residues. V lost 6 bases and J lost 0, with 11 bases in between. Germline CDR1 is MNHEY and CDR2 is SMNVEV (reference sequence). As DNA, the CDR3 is TGTGCCAGCAGGCTGGGACTGTTGAACACTGAAGCTTTCTTT. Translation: CASRLGLLNTEAFF.

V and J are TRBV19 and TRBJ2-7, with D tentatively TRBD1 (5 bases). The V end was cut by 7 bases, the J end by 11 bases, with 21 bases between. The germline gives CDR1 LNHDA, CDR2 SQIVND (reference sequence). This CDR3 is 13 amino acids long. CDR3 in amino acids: CASNHRPGRPEYF. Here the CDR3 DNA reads TGTGCCAGTAACCACCGCCCAGGGCGACCGGAGTACTTC.

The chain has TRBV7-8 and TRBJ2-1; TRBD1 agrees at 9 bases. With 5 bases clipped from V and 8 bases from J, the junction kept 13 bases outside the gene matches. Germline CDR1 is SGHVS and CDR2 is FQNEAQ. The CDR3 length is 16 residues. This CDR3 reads CASSVAPGQGRDEQFF. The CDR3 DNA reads TGTGCCAGCAGCGTTGCTCCGGGACAGGGTCGGGATGAGCAGTTCTTC.

This chain's CDR3 is CASIPPRAGEGYTF. The CDR3 DNA reads TGTGCCAGCATCCCCCCGCGGGCGGGGGAAGGCTACACCTTC. This chain connects TRBV2 to TRBJ1-2; D possibly corresponds to TRBD1 (5 bases). The CDR3 sequence is 14 residues long. Germline values: CDR1 SNHLY, CDR2 FYNNEI. V lost 7 bases to trimming and J lost 8 bases, with 20 bases between them.